Described below is a single T cell receptor (beta chain) sequence and its context. This specimen comes from a study of blood T cell repertoires in COVID-19. For the study at large: Material from acute and convalescent COVID-19 was sourced from the United States, Italy and Spain.

Profiling relied on immunoSEQ multiplex PCR, and the TCRdb table lists in-frame clones only, not all of them. The sample has around 100,000 clones, 70% to 90% seen once. CDR3 length: 15 residues. Germline lookup yields CDR1 SGHTA and CDR2 FQGTGA. V was pared by 5 bases and J by 6 bases, with 7 bases of the junction left unmatched. The sequenced sample consisted of peripheral blood. V and J are TRBV7-3 and TRBJ2-1; 10 nucleotides line up with TRBD1. The sequence was obtained from a woman aged 60-75 years with acute or convalescent COVID-19. The CDR3 loop reads CASSAGTGVSNEQFF. The CDR3 nucleotides are TGTGCCAGCAGCGCCGGGACAGGGGTTAGCAATGAGCAGTTCTTC.